This TCR delta chain came from a study of gamma-delta T cells after stem cell transplantation. This clone ranks as hyperexpanded. Other nucleotide sequences from this sample produce the same CDR3. TCRdb made new clone calls on the RT-PCR reads using CATT. The table records 1,500 to 2,000 delta-chain clones, approximately 2.5% of them present only once. The CDR3 has 18 amino acids. With V trimmed by 1 base and J by 1 base, 11 bases remained unmatched. Germline assignment: CDR1 GEAIGNYY and CDR2 EKD. The chain joins TRDV2 to TRDJ1; TRDD3 matches at 10 bases. Sequencing input: gamma-delta T cells. This clonotype was obtained from a human donor. It is not recorded whose cells these are; they may come from a transplant donor. The CDR3 reads CACDTVLGGYGSTDKLIF. The CDR3 nucleotides read TGTGCCTGTGACACTGTACTCGGGGGATACGGGTCCACCGATAAACTCATCTTT.